This passage covers 10 T cell receptor beta chains from one sample sequenced in a study of blood T cell repertoires in COVID-19. Sequencing was performed with immunoSEQ multiplex PCR; in TCRdb, only in-frame clones are kept and a portion is missing. The sample gives 150,000 to 200,000 clones, 85% to 90% of which show up once; roughly 8.2% is in the top ten. Sequencing was done on a sample of peripheral blood. These receptors came from a woman aged 55-70 years with acute or convalescent COVID-19.

The chain carries TRBV5-1 and TRBJ2-7; TRBD2 agrees at 10 bases. Per the germline V gene, CDR1 is SGHRS and CDR2 is YFSETQ. The ends lost 2 bases at V and 3 bases at J; junction bases unmatched: 8. This CDR3 has 16 residues. In nucleotides, the CDR3 is TGCGCCAGCAGCTTAGGCGGGCCTAGCGGGAGCTACGAGCAGTACGTC. This gives the protein CASSLGGPSGSYEQYV.

V usage is TRBV9 and J usage is TRBJ2-7; 7 bases match TRBD1. V was clipped by 4 bases and J by 6 bases; unmatched bases: 7. Germline CDR1 is SGDLS and CDR2 is YYNGEE. CDR3 size: 13 residues. CDR3 amino acids: CASSPSTGLEQYF. The CDR3 DNA follows: TGTGCCAGCAGCCCATCGACAGGGCTCGAGCAGTACTTC.

Details on this clone: Its ends do not fully match the called genes, so a read error is possible. The rearrangement joins TRBV7-7 to TRBJ1-2; D perhaps matches TRBD1 (6 bases). The CDR3 is made up of 15 amino acids. In germline, CDR1 is SSHAT, CDR2 FNYEAQ (reference sequence). CDR3 in DNA: TGTGCTAGCAGCCCAGGGGTAAGGAGTGATTGGGGCTACACCTTC. Translating it yields CASSPGVRSDWGYTF.

V is TRBV6-1 and J is TRBJ1-3; the D gene is possibly TRBD1 (5 bases). V was pared by 3 bases and J by 0 bases, with 15 bases between. Germline CDR1 reads MNHNS; CDR2 reads SASEGT. This CDR3 region has 17 residues. DNA of the CDR3: TGTGCCAGCAGTGACAGCATTGGACAACACTCTGGAAACACCATATATTTT. This gives the protein CASSDSIGQHSGNTIYF.

In regard to this clone: The germline gene is not matched at one end of the junction; a read error may be the cause. The chain uses TRBV12-3 or TRBV12-4 and TRBJ2-7; unclear D gene. This CDR3 comprises 13 residues. CDR3 residues: CASSFSATYGQYF. Here the CDR3 DNA reads TGTGCCAGCAGTTTCTCCGCTACCTACGGGCAGTACTTC.

The chain combines TRBV6-5 with TRBJ1-2, with 7 positions matching TRBD1. The CDR3 length is 11 residues. Trimming removed 6 bases from V and 9 bases from J; junction bases left unmatched: 4. Germline V gene sequence: CDR1 MNHEY, CDR2 SVGAGI. The CDR3 protein is CASSDRASYTF. As DNA, the CDR3 is TGTGCCAGCAGCGACAGGGCCAGCTACACCTTC.

This clone was detected once. V gene TRBV30 combines with J gene TRBJ1-2, with D tentatively TRBD1 (6 bases). This CDR3 is built from 13 residues. Germline-derived CDR1 and CDR2 are GTSNPN and SVGIG (reference sequence). V shed 5 bases and J shed 4 bases, with 14 bases lying between them. The CDR3 here is CAWGTQGSYGYTF. The DNA for the CDR3 is TGTGCCTGGGGTACACAGGGATCCTATGGCTACACCTTC.

The chain has TRBV6-5 and TRBJ1-4; tentative D call: TRBD1 (5 bases). The V and J ends lost 10 bases and 4 bases respectively, with 16 bases between them. CDR1 and CDR2 from the germline V gene are MNHEY and SVGAGI. This CDR3 has 14 amino acids. The CDR3 nucleotides are TGTGCCACAACTTCCACAGGACGTAATGAAAAACTGTTTTTT. Translation: CATTSTGRNEKLFF.

The rearrangement links TRBV7-9 to TRBJ1-4, with 7 bases matching TRBD1. Germline V CDR1 and CDR2: SEHNR, FQNEAQ (reference sequence). The CDR3 spans 13 residues. With V trimmed by 5 bases and J by 7 bases, 4 bases remained unmatched. The CDR3 sequence: CASSAPGGEKLFF. In DNA, the CDR3 is TGTGCCAGCAGCGCTCCAGGGGGTGAAAAACTGTTTTTT.

The chain joins TRBV20-1 to TRBJ2-7; a possible D gene is TRBD2 (5 bases). Germline assignment: CDR1 DFQATT and CDR2 SNEGSKA (reference sequence). The CDR3 totals 14 residues. Trimming stripped 3 bases from V and 0 bases from J, with 12 bases between. CDR3 residues: CSASRSGTSYEQYF. CDR3 sequence (DNA): TGCAGTGCTAGTCGGAGCGGAACCTCCTACGAGCAGTACTTC.